This entry lists 20 T cell receptor beta chains sequenced from one sample in a study of cytomegalovirus exposure and HLA in healthy donors. The primer mix had 60 Vbeta and 13 Jbeta primers. Generated by immunoSEQ multiplex PCR, the TCRdb table keeps only in-frame clones and is missing some. The sample holds 120,000 or so clones, 80% seen once. Sequencing was performed on PBMCs. The source is a middle-aged man in good health and CMV-seronegative.

V is TRBV11-2 and J is TRBJ1-3; D possibly corresponds to TRBD1 (5 bases). The CDR3 extends over 14 amino acids. V lost 2 bases to trimming and J lost 3 bases, with 8 bases between them. The germline gives CDR1 SGHAT, CDR2 FQNNGV. CDR3 loop: CASSLQGGGNTIYF. The CDR3 bases are TGTGCCAGCAGCTTACAGGGAGGTGGAAACACCATATATTTT.

The chain recombines TRBV2 with TRBJ1-2; TRBD1 aligns across 10 bases. From germline, CDR1 is SNHLY and CDR2 FYNNEI. The ends lost 2 bases at V and 4 bases at J; junction bases unmatched: 4. The CDR3 consists of 15 residues. The CDR3 DNA sequence: TGTGCCAGCAGTGAACGACAGGGGGCAAGCTATGGCTACACCTTC. Translation: CASSERQGASYGYTF.

This clone showed up just once. The chain recombines TRBV6-1 with TRBJ2-3; weak D call: TRBD1 (6 bases). The CDR3 is made up of 14 amino acids. Germline values: CDR1 MNHNS, CDR2 SASEGT. The V end was cut by 4 bases, the J end by 3 bases, with 11 bases between. In DNA, the CDR3 is TGTGCCAGCAGTGCCCGGGACACAACAGATACGCAGTATTTT. Encoded protein: CASSARDTTDTQYF.

This clone has just a few counts. The V call is TRBV25-1, the J call TRBJ2-6, with D perhaps TRBD1 (6 bases). V lost 7 bases to trimming and J lost 2 bases, with 6 bases between them. In germline, CDR1 is MGHDK, CDR2 SYGVNS. The CDR3 is 13 amino acids. The CDR3 spells CASNRAGANVLTF. For the CDR3, the DNA is TGTGCCAGCAACAGGGCTGGGGCCAACGTCCTGACTTTC.

This clone was seen just once. The chain recombines TRBV18 with TRBJ2-3; TRBD1 agrees at 8 bases. The V segment lost 6 bases and the J segment 7 bases; nucleotides outside the gene matches: 12. The CDR3 runs to 15 residues. The germline V gene has CDR1 KGHSH and CDR2 LQKENI. The CDR3: CASSQTGDTRYTQYF. The CDR3, as DNA: TGTGCCAGCTCTCAGACAGGGGACACGAGATATACGCAGTATTTT.

The V call is TRBV9, the J call TRBJ2-2, with 7 bases that match TRBD1. CDR3 length: 16 residues. Germline CDR1 SGDLS, CDR2 YYNGEE. Germline trimming cut 5 bases from V and 2 bases from J; bases unmatched to any gene: 9. The DNA of the CDR3 is TGTGCCAGCAGTAATACCGGGACAGTCAACACCGGGGAGCTGTTTTTT. Protein: CASSNTGTVNTGELFF.

This chain connects TRBV7-9 to TRBJ2-7; 9 bases match TRBD2. The junction had 10 bases not matched to a gene; V was cut back by 4 bases and J by 0 bases. This CDR3 region has 17 residues. Looked up from germline, CDR1 is SEHNR and CDR2 is FQNEAQ (reference sequence). CDR3 loop: CASSSPAGGPPSYEQYF. DNA for the CDR3: TGTGCCAGCAGCTCTCCAGCGGGAGGACCTCCCTCCTACGAGCAGTACTTC.

The chain couples TRBV6-5 to TRBJ1-5; D is possibly TRBD1 (6 bases). Germline CDR1 is MNHEY and CDR2 is SVGAGI. V lost 5 bases and J 4 bases, leaving 12 bases between the germline ends. The CDR3 loop spans 14 amino acids. CDR3 sequence reads: CASSGQSGNQPQHF. CDR3 nucleotide sequence: TGTGCCAGCAGTGGACAGTCGGGTAATCAGCCCCAGCATTTT.

J is TRBJ1-2 and V is TRBV4-1; D is possibly TRBD1 (5 bases). The length of the CDR3 is 15 residues. The V gene lost 0 bases and the J gene lost 8 bases, with 16 bases spanning the gap. CDR1 is MGHRA and CDR2 is YSYEKL in the germline V gene. DNA of the CDR3: TGCGCCAGCAGCCAAGATCTGGGGCCCCAATTAGGCTACACCTTC. Translating it yields CASSQDLGPQLGYTF.

CDR3 coding DNA: TGTGCCTGGAGTGCTACAGGACGGCAGCCCCAGCATTTT. Protein product: CAWSATGRQPQHF. The J gene is TRBJ1-5, the V gene TRBV30, with D perhaps matching TRBD1 (5 bases). The CDR3 sequence is 13 residues long. The ends were cut back, 1 base at V and 7 bases at J, with 11 bases in the middle. Germline loops: CDR1 GTSNPN, CDR2 SVGIG (reference sequence).

The V and J genes are TRBV15 and TRBJ2-7; TRBD1 aligns across 7 bases. V lost 0 bases, J lost 4 bases, and 15 bases stayed unmatched. CDR3 size: 18 residues. From germline, CDR1 is LNHNV and CDR2 YYDKDF (reference sequence). CDR3 nucleotides: TGTGCCACCAGCAGAGAATCGACAGGGCGAGGCTTATCGTACGAGCAGTACTTC. Translated: CATSRESTGRGLSYEQYF.

V usage is TRBV5-1 and J usage is TRBJ2-7, with 10 nucleotides matching TRBD1. Unmatched junction bases numbered 2, after V lost 5 bases and J lost 0 bases. Germline V CDR1 and CDR2: SGHRS, YFSETQ. The CDR3 contains 14 residues. The CDR3 nucleotides are TGCGCCAGCAGAGGACAGGGGGTCTCCTACGAGCAGTACTTC. Protein product: CASRGQGVSYEQYF.

This rearrangement joins TRBV6-1 to TRBJ2-7; the D is unclear. Germline CDR1 is MNHNS and CDR2 is SASEGT. There are 13 residues in the CDR3. V gave up 2 bases and J gave up 3 bases, with 8 bases separating them. The CDR3: CASSELFSYEQYF. CDR3 bases: TGTGCCAGCAGTGAATTGTTCAGCTACGAGCAGTACTTC.

The DNA for the CDR3 is TGTGCCAGCAGTTATGGGACAGCCGGTTATGGCTACACCTTC. Translated, it gives CASSYGTAGYGYTF. The chain uses TRBV6-5 and TRBJ1-2, with 7 bases matching TRBD1. The germline CDR1 and CDR2 sequences are MNHEY and SVGAGI. Trimming took 3 bases from V and 5 from J; bases not matched to a gene: 6. The CDR3 runs 14 residues.

The chain has TRBV7-2 and TRBJ2-3; the D gene is possibly TRBD2 (7 bases). The germline V gene encodes CDR1 SGHTA and CDR2 FQGNSA. V lost 1 base, J lost 5 bases, and 22 bases lay in between. The CDR3 runs 18 residues. CDR3 loop: CASSLDGGGSTGLDTQYF. The CDR3 nucleotides read TGTGCCAGCAGCTTAGATGGGGGCGGGAGTACGGGATTAGATACGCAGTATTTT.

In its sample, this clone was seen once. The chain uses TRBV6-5 and TRBJ2-2; the D gene is possibly TRBD1 (5 bases). The CDR3 has 12 residues. Trimming removed 5 bases at V and 7 bases at J, with 8 bases between. CDR1 is MNHEY, CDR2 SVGAGI, per germline. CDR3 coding DNA: TGTGCCAGCAGTAAGGGGTACGGGGAGCTGTTTTTT. Translated, it gives CASSKGYGELFF.

The chain has TRBV5-1 and TRBJ1-1; 8 bases are a match to TRBD1. The germline V gene has CDR1 SGHRS and CDR2 YFSETQ. The CDR3 contains 14 residues. V was clipped by 7 bases and J by 3 bases; unmatched bases: 8. The CDR3 nucleotides are TGCGCCAGCGGGCAGGGGGCGAAGTACACTGAAGCTTTCTTT. Protein sequence: CASGQGAKYTEAFF.

This chain connects TRBV5-1 to TRBJ2-7; a weak D match, TRBD2 (5 bases). The V and J ends lost 5 bases and 0 bases respectively, with 12 bases between them. CDR1 is SGHRS, CDR2 YFSETQ, per germline. The CDR3 spans 14 residues. CDR3 sequence reads: CASRERVSSYEQYF. CDR3 sequence (DNA): TGCGCCAGCAGGGAGAGGGTTAGCTCCTACGAGCAGTACTTC.

The chain couples TRBV27 to TRBJ2-5; a possible D gene is TRBD2 (7 bases). The CDR3 sequence is 15 residues long. The V gene lost 2 bases and the J gene lost 4 bases, with 14 bases spanning the gap. CDR1 is MNHEY and CDR2 is SMNVEV in the germline V gene (reference sequence). The CDR3 here is CASSLSVGGRETQYF. The CDR3, as DNA: TGTGCCAGCAGTTTAAGCGTCGGGGGGCGAGAGACCCAGTACTTC.

V and J are TRBV2 and TRBJ2-3; D is possibly TRBD2 (6 bases). CDR3 size: 15 residues. Germline V CDR1 and CDR2: SNHLY, FYNNEI. Trimming removed 8 bases at V and 1 base at J, with 16 bases between. The CDR3 protein is CASGGTLYGTDTQYF. CDR3 nucleotide sequence: TGTGCCAGCGGCGGGACTTTGTATGGCACAGATACGCAGTATTTT.